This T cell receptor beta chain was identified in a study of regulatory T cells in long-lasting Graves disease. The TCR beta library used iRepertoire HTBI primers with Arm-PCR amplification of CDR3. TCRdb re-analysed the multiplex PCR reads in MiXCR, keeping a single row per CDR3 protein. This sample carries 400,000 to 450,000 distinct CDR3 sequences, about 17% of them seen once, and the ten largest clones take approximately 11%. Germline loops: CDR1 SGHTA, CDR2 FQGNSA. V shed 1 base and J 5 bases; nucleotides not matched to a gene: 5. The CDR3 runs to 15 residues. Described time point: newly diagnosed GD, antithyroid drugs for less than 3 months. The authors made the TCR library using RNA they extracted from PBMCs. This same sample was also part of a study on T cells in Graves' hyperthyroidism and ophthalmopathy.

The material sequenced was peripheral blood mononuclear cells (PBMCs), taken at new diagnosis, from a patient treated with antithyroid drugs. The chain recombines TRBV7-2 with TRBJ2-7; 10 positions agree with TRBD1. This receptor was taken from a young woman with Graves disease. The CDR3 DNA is TGTGCCAGCAGCTTAGTGTGGGGACAGGGGAACGAGCAGTACTTC. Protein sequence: CASSLVWGQGNEQYF.